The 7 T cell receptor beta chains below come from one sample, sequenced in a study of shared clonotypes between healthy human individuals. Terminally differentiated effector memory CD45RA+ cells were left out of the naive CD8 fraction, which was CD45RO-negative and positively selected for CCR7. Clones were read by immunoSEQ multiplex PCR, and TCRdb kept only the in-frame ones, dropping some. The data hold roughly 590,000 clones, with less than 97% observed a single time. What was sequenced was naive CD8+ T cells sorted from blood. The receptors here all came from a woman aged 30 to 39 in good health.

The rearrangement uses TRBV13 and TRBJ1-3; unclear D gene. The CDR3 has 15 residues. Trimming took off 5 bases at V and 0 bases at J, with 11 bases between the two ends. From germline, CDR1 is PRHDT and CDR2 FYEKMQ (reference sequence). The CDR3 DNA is TGTGCCAGCAGCGTAAGCCCCATCTCTGGAAACACCATATATTTT. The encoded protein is CASSVSPISGNTIYF.

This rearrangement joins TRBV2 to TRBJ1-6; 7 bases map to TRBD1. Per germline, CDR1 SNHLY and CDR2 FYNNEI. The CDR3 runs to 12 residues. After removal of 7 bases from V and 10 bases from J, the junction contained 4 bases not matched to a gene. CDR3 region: CASNRQGSPLHF. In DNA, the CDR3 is TGTGCCAGCAACCGACAGGGATCACCCCTCCACTTT.

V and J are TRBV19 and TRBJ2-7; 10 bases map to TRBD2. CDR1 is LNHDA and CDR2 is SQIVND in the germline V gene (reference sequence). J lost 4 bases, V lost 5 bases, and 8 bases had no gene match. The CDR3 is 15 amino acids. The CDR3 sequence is CASSPLAGVGYEQYF. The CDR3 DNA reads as TGTGCCAGTAGTCCCCTAGCGGGAGTCGGATACGAGCAGTACTTC. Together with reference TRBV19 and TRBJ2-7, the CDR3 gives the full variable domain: DGGITQSPKYLFRKEGQNVTLSCEQNLNHDAMYWYRQDPGQGLRLIYYSQIVNDFQKGDIAEGYSVSREKKESFPLTVTSAQKNPTAFYLCASSPLAGVGYEQYFGPGTRLTVT.

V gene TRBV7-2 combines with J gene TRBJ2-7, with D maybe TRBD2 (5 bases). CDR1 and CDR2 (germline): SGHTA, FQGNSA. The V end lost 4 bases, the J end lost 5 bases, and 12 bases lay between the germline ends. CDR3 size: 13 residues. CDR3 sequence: CASSSGRVNEQYF. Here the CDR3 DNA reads TGTGCCAGCAGCTCGGGAAGGGTCAACGAGCAGTACTTC.

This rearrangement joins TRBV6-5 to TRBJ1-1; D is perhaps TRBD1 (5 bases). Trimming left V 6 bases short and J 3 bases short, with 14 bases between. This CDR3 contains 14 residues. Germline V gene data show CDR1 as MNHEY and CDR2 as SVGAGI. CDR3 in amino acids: CASSLRGVHTEAFF. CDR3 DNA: TGTGCCAGCAGCCTCCGGGGGGTCCACACTGAAGCTTTCTTT.

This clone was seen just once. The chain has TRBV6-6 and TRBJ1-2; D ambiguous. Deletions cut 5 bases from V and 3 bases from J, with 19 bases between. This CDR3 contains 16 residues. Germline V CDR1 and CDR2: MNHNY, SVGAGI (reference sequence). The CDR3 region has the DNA TGTGCCAGCAGTCCAGGACTCATCCACCCAGACTATGGCTACACCTTC. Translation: CASSPGLIHPDYGYTF.

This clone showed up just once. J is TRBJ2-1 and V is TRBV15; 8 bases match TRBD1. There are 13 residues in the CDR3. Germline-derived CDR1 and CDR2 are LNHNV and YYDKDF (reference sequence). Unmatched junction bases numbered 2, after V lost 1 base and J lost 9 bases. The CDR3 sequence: CATSRGTGGEQFF. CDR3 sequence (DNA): TGTGCCACCAGCAGAGGAACAGGGGGTGAGCAGTTCTTC.